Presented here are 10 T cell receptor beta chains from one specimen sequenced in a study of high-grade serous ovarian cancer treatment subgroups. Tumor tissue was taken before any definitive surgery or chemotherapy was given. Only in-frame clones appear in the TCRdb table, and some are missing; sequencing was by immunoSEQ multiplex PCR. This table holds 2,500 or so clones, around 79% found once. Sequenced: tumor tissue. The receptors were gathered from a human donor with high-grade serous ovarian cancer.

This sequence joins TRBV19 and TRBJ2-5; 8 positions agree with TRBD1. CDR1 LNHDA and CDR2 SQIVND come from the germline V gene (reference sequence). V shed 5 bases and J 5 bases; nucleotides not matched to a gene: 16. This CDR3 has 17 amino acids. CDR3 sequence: CASSPRQGLLGGETQYF. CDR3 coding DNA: TGTGCCAGTAGTCCCCGACAGGGGCTTCTTGGTGGGGAGACCCAGTACTTC.

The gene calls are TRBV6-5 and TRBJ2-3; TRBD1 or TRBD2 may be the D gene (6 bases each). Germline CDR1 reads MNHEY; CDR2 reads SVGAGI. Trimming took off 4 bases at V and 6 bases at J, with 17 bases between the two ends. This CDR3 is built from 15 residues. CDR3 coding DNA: TGTGCCAGCAGTTCCCTTCCGGGGGCCGTGGATACGCAGTATTTT. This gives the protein CASSSLPGAVDTQYF.

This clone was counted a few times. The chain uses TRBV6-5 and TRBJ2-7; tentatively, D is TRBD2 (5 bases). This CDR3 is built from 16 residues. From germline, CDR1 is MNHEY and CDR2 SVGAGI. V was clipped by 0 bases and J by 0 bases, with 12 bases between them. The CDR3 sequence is CASSYSLLGSSYEQYF. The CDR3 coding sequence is TGTGCCAGCAGTTACTCGCTGCTTGGGAGCTCCTACGAGCAGTACTTC.

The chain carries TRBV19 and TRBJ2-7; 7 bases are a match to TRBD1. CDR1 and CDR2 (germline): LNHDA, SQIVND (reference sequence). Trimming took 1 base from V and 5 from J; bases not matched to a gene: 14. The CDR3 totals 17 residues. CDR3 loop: CASSIGGIGQVPHEQYF. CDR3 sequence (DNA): TGTGCCAGTAGTATAGGAGGCATCGGACAGGTTCCCCACGAGCAGTACTTC.

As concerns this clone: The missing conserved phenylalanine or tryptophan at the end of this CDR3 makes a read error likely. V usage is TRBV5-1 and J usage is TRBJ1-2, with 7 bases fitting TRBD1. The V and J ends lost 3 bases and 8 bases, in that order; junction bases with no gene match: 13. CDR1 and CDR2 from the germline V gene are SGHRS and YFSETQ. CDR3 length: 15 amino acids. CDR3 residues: CASSSSTGAGGGYTL. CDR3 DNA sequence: TGCGCCAGCAGCTCGTCAACAGGGGCGGGTGGAGGCTACACCCTC.

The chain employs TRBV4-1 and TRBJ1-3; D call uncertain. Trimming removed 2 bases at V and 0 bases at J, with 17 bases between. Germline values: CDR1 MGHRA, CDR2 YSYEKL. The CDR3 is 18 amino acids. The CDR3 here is CASSQIFRGSHSGNTIYF. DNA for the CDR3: TGCGCCAGCAGCCAAATCTTCCGCGGCAGTCACTCTGGAAACACCATATATTTT.

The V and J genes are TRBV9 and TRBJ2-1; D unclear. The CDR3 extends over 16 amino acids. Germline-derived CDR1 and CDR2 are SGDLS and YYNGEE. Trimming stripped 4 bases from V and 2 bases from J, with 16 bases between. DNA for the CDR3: TGTGCCAGCAGCCCTGAGGCGACCCACACCTACAATGAGCAGTTCTTC. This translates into CASSPEATHTYNEQFF.

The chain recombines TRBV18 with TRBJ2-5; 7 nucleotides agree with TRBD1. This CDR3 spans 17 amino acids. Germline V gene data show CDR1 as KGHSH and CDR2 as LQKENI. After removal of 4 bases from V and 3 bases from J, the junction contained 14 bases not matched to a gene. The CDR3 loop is CASSLPKGANEEETQYF. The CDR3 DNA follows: TGTGCCAGCTCACTTCCAAAGGGGGCGAATGAGGAAGAGACCCAGTACTTC. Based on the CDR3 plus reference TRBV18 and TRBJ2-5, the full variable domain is NAGVMQNPRHLVRRRGQEARLRCSPMKGHSHVYWYRQLPEEGLKFMVYLQKENIIDESGMPKERFSAEFPKEGPSILRIQQVVRGDSAAYFCASSLPKGANEEETQYFGPGTRLLVL.

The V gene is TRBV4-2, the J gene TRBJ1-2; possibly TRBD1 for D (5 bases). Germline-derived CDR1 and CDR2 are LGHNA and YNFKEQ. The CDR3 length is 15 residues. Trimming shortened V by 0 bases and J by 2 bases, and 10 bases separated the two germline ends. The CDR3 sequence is CASSQERGVNYGYTF. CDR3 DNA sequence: TGTGCCAGCAGCCAAGAAAGGGGCGTAAACTATGGCTACACCTTC.

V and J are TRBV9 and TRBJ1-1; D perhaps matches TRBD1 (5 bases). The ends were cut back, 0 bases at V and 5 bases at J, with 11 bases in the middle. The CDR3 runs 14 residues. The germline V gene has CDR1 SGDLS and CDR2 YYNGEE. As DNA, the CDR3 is TGTGCCAGCAGCGTAGGGCAGGGTAGTACTGAAGCTTTCTTT. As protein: CASSVGQGSTEAFF.